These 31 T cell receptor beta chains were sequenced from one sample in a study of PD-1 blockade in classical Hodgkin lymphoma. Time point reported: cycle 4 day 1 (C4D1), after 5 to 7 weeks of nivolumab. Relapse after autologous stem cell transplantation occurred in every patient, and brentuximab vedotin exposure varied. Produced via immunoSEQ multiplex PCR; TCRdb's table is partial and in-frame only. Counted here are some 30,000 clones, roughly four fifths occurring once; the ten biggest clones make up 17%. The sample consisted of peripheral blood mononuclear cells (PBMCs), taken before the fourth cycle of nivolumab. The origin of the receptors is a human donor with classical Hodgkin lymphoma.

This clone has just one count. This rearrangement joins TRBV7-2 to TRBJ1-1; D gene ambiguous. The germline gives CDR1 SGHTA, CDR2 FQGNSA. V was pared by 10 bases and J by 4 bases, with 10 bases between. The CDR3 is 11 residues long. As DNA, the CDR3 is TGTGCCACCTGGGGAGGCACTGAAGCTTTCTTT. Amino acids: CATWGGTEAFF.

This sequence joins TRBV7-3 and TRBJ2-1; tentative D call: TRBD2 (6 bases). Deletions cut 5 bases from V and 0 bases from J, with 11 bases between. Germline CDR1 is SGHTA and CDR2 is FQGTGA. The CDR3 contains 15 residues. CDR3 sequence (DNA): TGTGCCAGCAGCCCAAACGGGGGCTCCTACAATGAGCAGTTCTTC. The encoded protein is CASSPNGGSYNEQFF.

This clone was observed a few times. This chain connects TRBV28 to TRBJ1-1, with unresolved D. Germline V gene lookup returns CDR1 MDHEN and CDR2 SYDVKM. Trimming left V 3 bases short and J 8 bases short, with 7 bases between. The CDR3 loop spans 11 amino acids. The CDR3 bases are TGTGCCAGCAGTTTTCGTAGAGAAGCTTTCTTT. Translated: CASSFRREAFF.

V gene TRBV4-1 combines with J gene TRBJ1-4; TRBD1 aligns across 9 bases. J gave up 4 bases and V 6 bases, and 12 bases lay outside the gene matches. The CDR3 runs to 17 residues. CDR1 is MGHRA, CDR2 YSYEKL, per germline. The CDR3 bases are TGCGCCAGCAGACCCCTACAGGGGGCGCGGGGTAATGAAAAACTGTTTTTT. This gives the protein CASRPLQGARGNEKLFF.

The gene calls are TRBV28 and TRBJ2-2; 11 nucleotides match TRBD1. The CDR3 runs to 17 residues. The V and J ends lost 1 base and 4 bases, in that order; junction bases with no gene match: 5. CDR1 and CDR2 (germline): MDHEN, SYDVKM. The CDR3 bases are TGTGCCAGCAGTTTATCCCTTGGACAGGGGGCCACCGGGGAGCTGTTTTTT. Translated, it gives CASSLSLGQGATGELFF.

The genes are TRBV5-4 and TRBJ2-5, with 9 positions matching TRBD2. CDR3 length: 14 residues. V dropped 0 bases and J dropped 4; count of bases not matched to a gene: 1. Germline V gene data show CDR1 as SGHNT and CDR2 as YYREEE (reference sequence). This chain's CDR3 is CASSLGLAAETQYF. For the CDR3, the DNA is TGTGCCAGCAGCTTGGGACTAGCGGCAGAGACCCAGTACTTC.

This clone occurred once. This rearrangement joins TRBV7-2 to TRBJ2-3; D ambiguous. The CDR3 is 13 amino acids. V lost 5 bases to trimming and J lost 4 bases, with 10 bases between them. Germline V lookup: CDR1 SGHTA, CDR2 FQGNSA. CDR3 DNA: TGTGCCAGCAGCGCCCGTAGCTCAGATACGCAGTATTTT. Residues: CASSARSSDTQYF.

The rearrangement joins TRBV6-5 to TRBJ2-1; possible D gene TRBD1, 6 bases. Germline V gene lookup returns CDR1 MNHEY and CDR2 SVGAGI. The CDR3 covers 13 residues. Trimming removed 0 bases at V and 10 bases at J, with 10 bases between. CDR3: CASSYSGAQEQFF. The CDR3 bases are TGTGCCAGCAGTTACTCGGGGGCGCAGGAGCAGTTCTTC.

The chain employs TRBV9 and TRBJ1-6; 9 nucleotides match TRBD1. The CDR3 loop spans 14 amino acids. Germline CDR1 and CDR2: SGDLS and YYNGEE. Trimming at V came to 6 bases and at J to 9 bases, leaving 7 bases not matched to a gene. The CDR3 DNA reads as TGTGCCAGCACCCAGGGACAGGGTTCTTCACCCCTCCACTTT. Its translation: CASTQGQGSSPLHF.

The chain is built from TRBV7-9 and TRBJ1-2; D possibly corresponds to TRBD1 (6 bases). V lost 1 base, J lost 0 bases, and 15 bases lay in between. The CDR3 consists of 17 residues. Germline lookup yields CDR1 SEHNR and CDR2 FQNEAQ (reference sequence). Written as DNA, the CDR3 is TGTGCCAGCAGCTTAGGTTTCACGGGGGCAACTAACTATGGCTACACCTTC. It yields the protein CASSLGFTGATNYGYTF.

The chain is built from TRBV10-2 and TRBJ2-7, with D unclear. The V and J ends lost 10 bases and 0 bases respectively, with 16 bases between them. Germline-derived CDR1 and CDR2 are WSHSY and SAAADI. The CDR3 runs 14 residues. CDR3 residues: CATQRQESSYEQYV. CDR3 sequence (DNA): TGCGCCACCCAGAGGCAGGAAAGCTCCTACGAGCAGTACGTC.

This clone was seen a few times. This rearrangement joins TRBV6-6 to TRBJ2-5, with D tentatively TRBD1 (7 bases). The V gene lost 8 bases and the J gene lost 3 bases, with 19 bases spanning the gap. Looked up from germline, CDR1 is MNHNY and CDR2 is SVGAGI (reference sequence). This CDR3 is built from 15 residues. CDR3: CASAQRGRGEETQYF. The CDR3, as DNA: TGTGCCAGCGCACAAAGGGGCAGGGGGGAAGAGACCCAGTACTTC.

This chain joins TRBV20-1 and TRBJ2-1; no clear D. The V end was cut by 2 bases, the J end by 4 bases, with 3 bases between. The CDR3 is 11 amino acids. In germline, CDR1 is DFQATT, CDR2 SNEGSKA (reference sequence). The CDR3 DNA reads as TGCAGTGCTAGACTATACAATGAGCAGTTCTTC. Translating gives CSARLYNEQFF.

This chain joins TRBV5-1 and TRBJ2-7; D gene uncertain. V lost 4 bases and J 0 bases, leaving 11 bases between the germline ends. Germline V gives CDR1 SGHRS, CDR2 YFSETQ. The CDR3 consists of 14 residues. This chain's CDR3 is CASSRTASSYEQYF. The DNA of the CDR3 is TGCGCCAGCAGCCGGACGGCTAGCTCCTACGAGCAGTACTTC.

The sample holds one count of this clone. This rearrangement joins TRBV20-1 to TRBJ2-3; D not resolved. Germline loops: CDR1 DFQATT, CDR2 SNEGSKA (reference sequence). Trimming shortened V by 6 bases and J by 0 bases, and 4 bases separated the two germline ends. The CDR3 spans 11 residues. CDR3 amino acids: CSAQSTDTQYF. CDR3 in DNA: TGCAGTGCGCAAAGCACAGATACGCAGTATTTT.

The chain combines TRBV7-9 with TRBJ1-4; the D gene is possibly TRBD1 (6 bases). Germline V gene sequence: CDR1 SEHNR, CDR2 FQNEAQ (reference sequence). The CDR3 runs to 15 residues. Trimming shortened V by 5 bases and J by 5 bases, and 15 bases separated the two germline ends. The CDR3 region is CASSAADSPNEKLFF. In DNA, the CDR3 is TGTGCCAGCAGCGCCGCGGACAGCCCAAATGAAAAACTGTTTTTT.

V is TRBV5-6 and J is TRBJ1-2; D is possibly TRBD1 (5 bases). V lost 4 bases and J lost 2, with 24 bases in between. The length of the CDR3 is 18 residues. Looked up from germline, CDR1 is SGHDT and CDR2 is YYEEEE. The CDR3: CASSPGLLRGRKNYGYTF. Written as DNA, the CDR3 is TGTGCCAGCAGCCCAGGCCTGTTAAGGGGCAGGAAAAACTATGGCTACACCTTC.

DNA of the CDR3: TGTGCCAGCAGTGAGGTTTATGTTATGTTGTCAGGGGCTAAGCCCCAGCATTTT. Translating it yields CASSEVYVMLSGAKPQHF. This chain links TRBV6-1 with TRBJ1-5; TRBD1 might be the D (6 bases). The V end lost 3 bases, the J end lost 8 bases, and 26 bases lay between the germline ends. Germline-derived CDR1 and CDR2 are MNHNS and SASEGT. The CDR3 spans 18 residues.

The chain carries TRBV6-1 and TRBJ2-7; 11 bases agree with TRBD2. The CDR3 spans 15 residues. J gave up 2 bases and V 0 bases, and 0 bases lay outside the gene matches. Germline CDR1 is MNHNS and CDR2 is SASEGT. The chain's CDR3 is CASSEASGGAYEQYV. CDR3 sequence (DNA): TGTGCCAGCAGTGAAGCTAGCGGGGGGGCCTACGAGCAGTACGTC.

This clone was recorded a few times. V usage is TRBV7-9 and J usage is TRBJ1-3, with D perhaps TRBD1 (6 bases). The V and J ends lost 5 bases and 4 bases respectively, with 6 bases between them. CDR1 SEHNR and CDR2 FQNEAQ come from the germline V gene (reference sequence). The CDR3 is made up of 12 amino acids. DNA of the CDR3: TGTGCCAGCAGCCAGGGGGGAAACACCATATATTTT. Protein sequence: CASSQGGNTIYF.

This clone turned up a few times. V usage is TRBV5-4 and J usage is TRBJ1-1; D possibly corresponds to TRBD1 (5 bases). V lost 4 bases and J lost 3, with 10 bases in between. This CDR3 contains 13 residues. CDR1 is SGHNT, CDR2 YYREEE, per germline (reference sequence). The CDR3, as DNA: TGTGCCAGCAGCGAAAGGGACTACACTGAAGCTTTCTTT. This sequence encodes CASSERDYTEAFF. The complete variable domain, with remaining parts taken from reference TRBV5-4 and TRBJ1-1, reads ETGVTQSPTHLIKTRGQQVTLRCSSQSGHNTVSWYQQALGQGPQFIFQYYREEENGRGNFPPRFSGLQFPNYSSELNVNALELDDSALYLCASSERDYTEAFFGQGTRLTVV.

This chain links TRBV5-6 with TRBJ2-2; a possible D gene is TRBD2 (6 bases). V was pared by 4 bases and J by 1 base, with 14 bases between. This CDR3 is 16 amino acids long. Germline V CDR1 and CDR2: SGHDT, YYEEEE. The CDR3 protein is CASSPLGGLNTGELFF. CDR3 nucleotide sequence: TGTGCCAGCAGCCCGCTGGGAGGCCTGAACACCGGGGAGCTGTTTTTT. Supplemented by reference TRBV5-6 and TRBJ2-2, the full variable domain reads DAGVTQSPTHLIKTRGQQVTLRCSPKSGHDTVSWYQQALGQGPQFIFQYYEEEERQRGNFPDRFSGHQFPNYSSELNVNALLLGDSALYLCASSPLGGLNTGELFFGEGSRLTVL.

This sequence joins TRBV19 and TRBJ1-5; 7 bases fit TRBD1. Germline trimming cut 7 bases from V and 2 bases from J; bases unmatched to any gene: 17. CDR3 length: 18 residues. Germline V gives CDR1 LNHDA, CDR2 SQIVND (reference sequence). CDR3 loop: CASTPPGGNRGGNQPQHF. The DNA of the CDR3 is TGTGCCAGTACCCCTCCAGGAGGCAACAGGGGCGGCAATCAGCCCCAGCATTTT.

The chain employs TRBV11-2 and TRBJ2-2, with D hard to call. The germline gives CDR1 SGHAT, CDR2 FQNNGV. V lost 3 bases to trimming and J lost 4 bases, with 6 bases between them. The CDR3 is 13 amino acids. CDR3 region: CASSFSSTGELFF. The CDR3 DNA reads TGTGCCAGCAGCTTCAGCAGCACCGGGGAGCTGTTTTTT.

CDR3 nucleotides: TGTGCCAGCAGCCCCAACGGCCCCTGGACAGGGGAAGGCGGGGAGCTGTTTTTT. Its protein product is CASSPNGPWTGEGGELFF. This chain connects TRBV7-6 to TRBJ2-2; 9 bases are shared with TRBD1. The CDR3 runs to 18 residues. CDR1 and CDR2 from the germline V gene are SGHVS and FNYEAQ. V lost 5 bases and J lost 7; bases outside the gene matches: 17.

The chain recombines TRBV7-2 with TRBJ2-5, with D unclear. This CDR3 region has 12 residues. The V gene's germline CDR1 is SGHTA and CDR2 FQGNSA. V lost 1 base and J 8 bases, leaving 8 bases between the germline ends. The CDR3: CASSLEVGTQYF. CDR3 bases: TGTGCCAGCAGCTTAGAGGTGGGAACCCAGTACTTC. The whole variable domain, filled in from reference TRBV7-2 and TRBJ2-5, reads GAGVSQSPSNKVTEKGKDVELRCDPISGHTALYWYRQSLGQGLEFLIYFQGNSAPDKSGLPSDRFSAERTGGSVSTLTIQRTQQEDSAVYLCASSLEVGTQYFGPGTRLLVL.

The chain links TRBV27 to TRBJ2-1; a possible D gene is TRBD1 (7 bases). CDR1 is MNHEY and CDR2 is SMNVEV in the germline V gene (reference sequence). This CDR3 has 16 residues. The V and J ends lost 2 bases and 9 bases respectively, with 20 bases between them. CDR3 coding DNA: TGTGCCAGCAGTTTAATTCGGTCAGGGGGGTTGAGTGAGCAGTTCTTC. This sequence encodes CASSLIRSGGLSEQFF.

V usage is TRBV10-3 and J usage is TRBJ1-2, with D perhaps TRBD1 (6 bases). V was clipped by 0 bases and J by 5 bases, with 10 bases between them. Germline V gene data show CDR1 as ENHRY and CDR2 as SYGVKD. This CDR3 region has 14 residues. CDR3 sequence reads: CAISESGGRYGYTF. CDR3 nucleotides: TGTGCCATCAGTGAGTCAGGGGGACGGTATGGCTACACCTTC.

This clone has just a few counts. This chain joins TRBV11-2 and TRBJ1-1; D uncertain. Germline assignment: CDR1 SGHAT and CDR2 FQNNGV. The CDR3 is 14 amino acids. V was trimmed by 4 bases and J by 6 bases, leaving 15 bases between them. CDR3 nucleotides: TGTGCCAGCAGCTCTGAAGGAGTCGGCTCTGAAGCTTTCTTT. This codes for CASSSEGVGSEAFF. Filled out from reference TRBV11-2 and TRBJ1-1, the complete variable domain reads EAGVAQSPRYKIIEKRQSVAFWCNPISGHATLYWYQQILGQGPKLLIQFQNNGVVDDSQLPKDRFSAERLKGVDSTLKIQPAKLEDSAVYLCASSSEGVGSEAFFGQGTRLTVV.

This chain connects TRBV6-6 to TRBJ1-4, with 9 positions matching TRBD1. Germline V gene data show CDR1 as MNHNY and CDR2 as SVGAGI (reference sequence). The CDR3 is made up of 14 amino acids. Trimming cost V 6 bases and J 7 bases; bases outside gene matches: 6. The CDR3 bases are TGTGCCAGCAGCAACAGGGGGCGCTTTGAAAAACTGTTTTTT. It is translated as CASSNRGRFEKLFF.

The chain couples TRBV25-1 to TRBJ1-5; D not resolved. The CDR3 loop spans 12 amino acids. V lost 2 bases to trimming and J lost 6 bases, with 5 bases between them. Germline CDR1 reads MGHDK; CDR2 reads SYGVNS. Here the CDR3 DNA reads TGTGCCAGCAGTGAAGCTAGTCAGCCCCAGCATTTT. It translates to CASSEASQPQHF.